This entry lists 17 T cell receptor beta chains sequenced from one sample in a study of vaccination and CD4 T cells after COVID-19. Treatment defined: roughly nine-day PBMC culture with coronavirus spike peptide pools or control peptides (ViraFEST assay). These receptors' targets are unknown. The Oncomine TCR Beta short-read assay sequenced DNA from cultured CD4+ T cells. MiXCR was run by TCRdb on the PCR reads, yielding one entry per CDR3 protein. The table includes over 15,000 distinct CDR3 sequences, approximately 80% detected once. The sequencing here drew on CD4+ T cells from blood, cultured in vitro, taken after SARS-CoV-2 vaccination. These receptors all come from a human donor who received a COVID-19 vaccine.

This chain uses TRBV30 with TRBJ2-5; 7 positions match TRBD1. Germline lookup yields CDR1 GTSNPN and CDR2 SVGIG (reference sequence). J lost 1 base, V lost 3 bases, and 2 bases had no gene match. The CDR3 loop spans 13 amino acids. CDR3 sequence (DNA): TGTGCCTGGAGCAGGACAGGCCAAGAGACCCAGTACTTC. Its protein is CAWSRTGQETQYF.

In nucleotides, the CDR3 is TGCAGTGCTAGAGAGGTATTTCTTATAACGCAGTATTTT. Its translation is CSAREVFLITQYF. V gene TRBV20-1 combines with J gene TRBJ2-3; D is unresolved. Trimming shortened V by 0 bases and J by 9 bases, and 13 bases separated the two germline ends. The V gene's germline CDR1 is DFQATT and CDR2 SNEGSKA (reference sequence). The length of the CDR3 is 13 residues.

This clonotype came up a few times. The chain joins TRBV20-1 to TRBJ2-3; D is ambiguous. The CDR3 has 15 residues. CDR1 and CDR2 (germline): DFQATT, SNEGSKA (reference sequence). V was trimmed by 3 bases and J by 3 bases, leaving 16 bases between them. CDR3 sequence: CSASRTDQATDTQYF. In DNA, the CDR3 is TGCAGTGCTAGCCGGACCGACCAGGCGACAGATACGCAGTATTTT.

In nucleotides, the CDR3 is TGTGCCAGCGCTAGGACTAGCGGGGGGTCTGCAGGTACGCAGTATTTT. Its protein product is CASARTSGGSAGTQYF. V gene TRBV6-1 combines with J gene TRBJ2-3; the match to TRBD2 covers 14 bases. V was pared by 8 bases and J by 8 bases, with 12 bases of the junction left unmatched. CDR1 MNHNS and CDR2 SASEGT come from the germline V gene. This CDR3 comprises 16 residues.

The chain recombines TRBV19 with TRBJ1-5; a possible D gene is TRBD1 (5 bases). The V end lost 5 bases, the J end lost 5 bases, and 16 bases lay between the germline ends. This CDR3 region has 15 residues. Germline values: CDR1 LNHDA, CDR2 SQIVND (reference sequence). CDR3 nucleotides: TGTGCCAGTAGTCCCGGGGGGGGATTAGATCAGCCCCAGCATTTT. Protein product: CASSPGGGLDQPQHF.

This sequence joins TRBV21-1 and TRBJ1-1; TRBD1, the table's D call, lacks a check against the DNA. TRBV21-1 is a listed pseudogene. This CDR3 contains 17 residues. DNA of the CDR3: TGTGCCAGCAGCATTACAGGGAGCGGAACCTTGAACACTGAAGCTTTCTTT. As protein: CASSITGSGTLNTEAFF.

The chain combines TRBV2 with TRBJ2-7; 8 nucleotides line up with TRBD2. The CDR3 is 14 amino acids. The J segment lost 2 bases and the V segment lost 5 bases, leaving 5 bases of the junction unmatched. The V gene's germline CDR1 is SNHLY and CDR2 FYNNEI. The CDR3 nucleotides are TGTGCCAGCAGTACGGGGACTAGTCCCTACGAGCAGTACTTC. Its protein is CASSTGTSPYEQYF.

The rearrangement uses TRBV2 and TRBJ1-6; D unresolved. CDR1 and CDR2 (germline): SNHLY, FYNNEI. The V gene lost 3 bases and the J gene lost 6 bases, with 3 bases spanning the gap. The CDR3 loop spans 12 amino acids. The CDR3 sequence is CASSDSNSPLHF. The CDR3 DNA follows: TGTGCCAGCAGTGACTCTAATTCACCCCTCCACTTT.

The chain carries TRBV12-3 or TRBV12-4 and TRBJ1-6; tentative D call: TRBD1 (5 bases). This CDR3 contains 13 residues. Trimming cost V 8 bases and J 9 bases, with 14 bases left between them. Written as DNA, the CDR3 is TGTGCCAGCGGGGCAGGGCGGGGTTCACCCCTCCACTTT. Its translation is CASGAGRGSPLHF.

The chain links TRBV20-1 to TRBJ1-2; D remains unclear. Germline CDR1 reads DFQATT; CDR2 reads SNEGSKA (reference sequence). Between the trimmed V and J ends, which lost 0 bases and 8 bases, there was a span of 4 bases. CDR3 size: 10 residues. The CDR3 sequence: CSARDWGYTF. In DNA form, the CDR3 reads TGCAGTGCTAGAGATTGGGGCTACACCTTC.

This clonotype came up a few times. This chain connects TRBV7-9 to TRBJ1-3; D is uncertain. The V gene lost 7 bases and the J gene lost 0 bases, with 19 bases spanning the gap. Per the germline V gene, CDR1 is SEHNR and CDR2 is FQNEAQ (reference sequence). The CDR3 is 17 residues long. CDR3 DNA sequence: TGTGCCAGCATGAGCCAGGAGAATCTGAGCTCTGGAAACACCATATATTTT. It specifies CASMSQENLSSGNTIYF.

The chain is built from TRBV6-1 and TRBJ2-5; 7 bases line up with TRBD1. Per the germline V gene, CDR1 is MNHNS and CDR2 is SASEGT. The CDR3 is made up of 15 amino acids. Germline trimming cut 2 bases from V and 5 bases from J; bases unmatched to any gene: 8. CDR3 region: CASSELTGLDETQYF. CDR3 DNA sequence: TGTGCCAGCAGTGAATTGACAGGGTTGGATGAGACCCAGTACTTC.

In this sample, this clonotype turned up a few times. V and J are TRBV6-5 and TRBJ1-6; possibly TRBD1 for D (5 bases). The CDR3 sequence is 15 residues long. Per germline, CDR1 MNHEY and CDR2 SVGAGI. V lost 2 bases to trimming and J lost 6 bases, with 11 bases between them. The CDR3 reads CASSYRQSINSPLHF. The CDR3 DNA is TGTGCCAGCAGTTACCGACAGTCTATTAATTCACCCCTCCACTTT.

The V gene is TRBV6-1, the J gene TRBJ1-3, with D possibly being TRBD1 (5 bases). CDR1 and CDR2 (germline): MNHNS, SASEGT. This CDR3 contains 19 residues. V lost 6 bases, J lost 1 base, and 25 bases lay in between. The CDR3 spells CASSPTIGQGGSSGNTIYF. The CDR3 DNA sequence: TGTGCCAGCAGCCCTACGATAGGTCAGGGAGGTTCATCTGGAAACACCATATATTTT.

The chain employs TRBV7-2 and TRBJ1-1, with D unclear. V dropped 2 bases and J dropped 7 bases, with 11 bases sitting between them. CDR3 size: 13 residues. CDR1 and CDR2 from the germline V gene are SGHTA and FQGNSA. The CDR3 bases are TGTGCCAGCAGCTTAATGGCGGCCCGTGAAGCTTTCTTT. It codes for CASSLMAAREAFF.

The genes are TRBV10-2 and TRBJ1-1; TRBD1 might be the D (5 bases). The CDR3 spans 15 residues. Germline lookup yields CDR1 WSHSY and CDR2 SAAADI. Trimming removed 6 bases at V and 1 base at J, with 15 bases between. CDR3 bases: TGCGCCAGCAGGGAAGGGCAGGGTAGGAACACTGAAGCTTTCTTT. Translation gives CASREGQGRNTEAFF.

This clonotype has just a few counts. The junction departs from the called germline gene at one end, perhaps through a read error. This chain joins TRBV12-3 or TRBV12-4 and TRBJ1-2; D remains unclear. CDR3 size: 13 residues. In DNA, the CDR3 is TGTGCCAGCAGTTTAGAGGAGGGCTCCAGGCGTTCCTTC. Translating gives CASSLEEGSRRSF.